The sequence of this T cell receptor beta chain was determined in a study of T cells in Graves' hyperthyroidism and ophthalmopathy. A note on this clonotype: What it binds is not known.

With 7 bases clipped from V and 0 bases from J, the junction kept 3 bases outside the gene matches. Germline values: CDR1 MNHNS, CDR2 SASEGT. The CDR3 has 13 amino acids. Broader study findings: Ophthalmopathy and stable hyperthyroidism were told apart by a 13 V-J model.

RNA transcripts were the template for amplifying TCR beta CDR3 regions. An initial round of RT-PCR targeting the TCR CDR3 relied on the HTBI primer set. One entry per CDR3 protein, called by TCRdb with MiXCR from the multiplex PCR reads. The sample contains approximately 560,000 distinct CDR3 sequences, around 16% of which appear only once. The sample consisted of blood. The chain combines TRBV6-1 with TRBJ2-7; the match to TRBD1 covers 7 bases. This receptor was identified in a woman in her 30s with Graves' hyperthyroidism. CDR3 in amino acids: CASMDRSSYEQYF. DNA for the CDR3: TGTGCCAGCATGGACAGGAGCTCCTACGAGCAGTACTTC.